This T cell receptor beta chain was sequenced during a study of T-cell reconstitution after alpha-beta-depleted transplantation in children. Study-wide points: Several hundred rapidly expanded clones from non-depleted graft cells reportedly supplied alpha-beta T cells about two months post-transplant. T-cell counts and diversity at one year post-transplant came mainly from newly produced T cells.

This clonotype was recorded many times. What it recognizes is unknown. Unique molecular identifiers tagged the TCRbeta library. TCRdb re-called the PCR reads with MiXCR, one entry per CDR3 protein. The sample lists roughly 98,000 distinct CDR3 sequences; roughly a sixth were seen once. The CDR3 has 14 residues. Germline V CDR1 and CDR2: SQVTM, ANQGSEA. The germline V and J ends were trimmed by 5 bases and 5 bases, with 15 bases remaining between them. V gene TRBV29-1 combines with J gene TRBJ2-2, with a weak D call TRBD1 (5 bases). This sequence was found in a male patient aged 2 to 10 who had a stem cell transplant for acute lymphoblastic leukemia, so the T cells may come from the graft donor. Source: PBMCs, mostly from graft donor cells, taken 180 days after TCRalphabeta/CD19-depleted stem cell transplant. The DNA for the CDR3 is TGCAGCGTTCTTAGGACACCATTAACCGGGGAGCTGTTTTTT. Amino acids: CSVLRTPLTGELFF.